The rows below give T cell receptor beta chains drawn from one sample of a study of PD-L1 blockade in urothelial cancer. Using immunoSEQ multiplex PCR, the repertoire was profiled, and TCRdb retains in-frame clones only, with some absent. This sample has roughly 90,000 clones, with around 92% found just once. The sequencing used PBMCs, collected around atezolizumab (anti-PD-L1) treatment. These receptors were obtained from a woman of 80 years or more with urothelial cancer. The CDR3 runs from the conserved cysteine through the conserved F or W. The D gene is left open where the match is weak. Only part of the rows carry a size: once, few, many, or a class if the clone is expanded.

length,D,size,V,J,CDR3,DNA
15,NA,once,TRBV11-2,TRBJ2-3,CASSLVTRVTDTQYF,TGTGCCAGCAGCTTAGTGACTAGGGTAACAGATACGCAGTATTTT
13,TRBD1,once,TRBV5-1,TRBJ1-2,CASSPDRADGYTF,TGCGCCAGCAGTCCTGACAGGGCGGATGGCTACACCTTC
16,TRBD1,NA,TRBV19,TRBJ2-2,CASSGPRTGGTGELFF,TGTGCCAGTAGCGGACCCCGGACAGGTGGCACCGGGGAGCTGTTTTTT
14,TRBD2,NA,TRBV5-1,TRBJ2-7,CASGGGSATYEQYF,TGCGCCAGCGGCGGGGGGTCTGCTACCTACGAGCAGTACTTC
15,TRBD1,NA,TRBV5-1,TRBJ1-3,CASSPNRGALDTIYF,TGCGCCAGCAGCCCCAACAGGGGGGCTCTTGACACCATATATTTT
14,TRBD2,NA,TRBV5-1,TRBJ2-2,CASSYRTSSGELFF,TGCGCCAGCAGCTACCGGACTAGTTCCGGGGAGCTGTTTTTT
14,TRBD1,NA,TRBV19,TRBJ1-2,CASSIRGQLYGYTF,TGTGCCAGTAGTATCCGGGGACAGCTCTATGGCTACACCTTC
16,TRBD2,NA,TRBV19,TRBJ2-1,CASSMDSSGRYNEQFF,TGTGCCAGTAGTATGGATTCTAGCGGGAGGTACAATGAGCAGTTCTTC
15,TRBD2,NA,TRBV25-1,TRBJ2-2,CASLRGAGGPGELFF,TGTGCCAGCCTTAGGGGAGCGGGAGGCCCGGGGGAGCTGTTTTTT
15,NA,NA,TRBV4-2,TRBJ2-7,CASSQDWSARYEQYF,TGTGCCAGCAGCCAAGATTGGTCCGCGAGATACGAGCAGTACTTC
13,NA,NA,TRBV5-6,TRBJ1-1,CASSLGGNTEAFF,TGTGCCAGCAGCTTGGGGGGCAACACTGAAGCTTTCTTT
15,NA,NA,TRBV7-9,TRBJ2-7,CASTTIGGVGHEQYF,TGTGCCAGCACCACAATAGGGGGGGTTGGTCACGAGCAGTACTTC
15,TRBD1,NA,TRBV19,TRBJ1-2,CASSVAGGGGYGYTF,TGTGCCAGTAGTGTCGCAGGGGGCGGCGGCTATGGCTACACCTTC
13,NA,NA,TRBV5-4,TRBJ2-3,CASSLGEQDTQYF,TGTGCCAGCAGCTTGGGGGAGCAAGATACGCAGTATTTT
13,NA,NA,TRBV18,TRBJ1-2,CASSPAGYYGYTF,TGTGCCAGCTCTCCGGCGGGGTACTATGGCTACACCTTC
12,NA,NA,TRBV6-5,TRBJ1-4,CASASGGEKLFF,TGTGCCAGCGCATCCGGTGGGGAGAAACTGTTTTTT
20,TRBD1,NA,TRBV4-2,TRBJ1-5,CASSLFSPLVDRGSNQPQHF,TGTGCCAGCAGCCTTTTTTCGCCATTGGTAGACAGGGGTAGCAATCAGCCCCAGCATTTT
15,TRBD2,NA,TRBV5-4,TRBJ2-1,CASSSRLAGFSEQFF,TGTGCCAGCAGCTCGCGACTAGCGGGGTTTAGTGAGCAGTTCTTC
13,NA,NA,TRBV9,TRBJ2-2,CASSDSPRGELFF,TGTGCCAGCAGCGATTCCCCACGGGGGGAGCTGTTTTTT
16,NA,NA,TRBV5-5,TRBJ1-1,CASSLSEGGGDTEAFF,TGTGCCAGCAGCCTCTCCGAGGGCGGCGGGGACACTGAAGCTTTCTTT
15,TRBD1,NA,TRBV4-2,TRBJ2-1,CASSQRHRGNNEQFF,TGTGCCAGCAGCCAAAGGCACAGGGGGAACAATGAGCAGTTCTTC
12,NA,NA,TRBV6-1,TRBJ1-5,CASGHSNQPQHF,TGTGCCAGCGGACATAGCAATCAGCCCCAGCATTTT
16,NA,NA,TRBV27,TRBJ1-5,CASSFPDKGGNQPQHF,TGTGCCAGCAGTTTCCCCGACAAAGGGGGCAATCAGCCCCAGCATTTT
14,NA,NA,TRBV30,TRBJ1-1,CAWTRSGRNTEAFF,TGTGCCTGGACCCGCTCAGGGCGGAACACTGAAGCTTTCTTT
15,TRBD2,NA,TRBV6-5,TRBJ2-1,CASSSSSGSYNEQFF,TGTGCCAGCAGTTCATCTAGCGGGAGCTACAATGAGCAGTTCTTC
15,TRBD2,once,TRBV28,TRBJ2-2,CASSNPGLAGGELFF,TGTGCCAGCAGTAATCCGGGACTAGCGGGCGGGGAGCTGTTTTTT
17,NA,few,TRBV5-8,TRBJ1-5,CASSLPITGSSNQPQHF,TGTGCCAGCAGCTTGCCCATTACAGGGAGCAGCAATCAGCCCCAGCATTTT
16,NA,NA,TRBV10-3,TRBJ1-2,CAISVAWGTQFYGYTF,TGTGCCATCAGTGTGGCGTGGGGCACTCAATTCTATGGCTACACCTTC
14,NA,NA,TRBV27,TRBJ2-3,CASSLGRDGDTQYF,TGTGCCAGCAGTTTAGGCAGGGATGGGGATACGCAGTATTTT
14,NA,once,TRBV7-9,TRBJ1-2,CASGAGGPPLGYTF,TGTGCCAGCGGCGCGGGGGGTCCCCCTCTGGGCTACACCTTC
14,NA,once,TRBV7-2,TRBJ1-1,CASSFRDKNTEAFF,TGTGCCAGCAGCTTTCGGGACAAAAACACTGAAGCTTTCTTT
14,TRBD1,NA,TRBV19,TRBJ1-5,CASSTDRVNQPQHF,TGTGCCAGTAGTACGGACAGGGTGAATCAGCCCCAGCATTTT
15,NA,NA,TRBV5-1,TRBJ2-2,CASSLGRVHTGELFF,TGCGCCAGCAGCTTGGGTCGGGTTCACACCGGGGAGCTGTTTTTT
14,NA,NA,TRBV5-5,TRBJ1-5,CASSLGQLNQPQHF,TGTGCCAGCAGCTTGGGACAGCTCAATCAGCCCCAGCATTTT